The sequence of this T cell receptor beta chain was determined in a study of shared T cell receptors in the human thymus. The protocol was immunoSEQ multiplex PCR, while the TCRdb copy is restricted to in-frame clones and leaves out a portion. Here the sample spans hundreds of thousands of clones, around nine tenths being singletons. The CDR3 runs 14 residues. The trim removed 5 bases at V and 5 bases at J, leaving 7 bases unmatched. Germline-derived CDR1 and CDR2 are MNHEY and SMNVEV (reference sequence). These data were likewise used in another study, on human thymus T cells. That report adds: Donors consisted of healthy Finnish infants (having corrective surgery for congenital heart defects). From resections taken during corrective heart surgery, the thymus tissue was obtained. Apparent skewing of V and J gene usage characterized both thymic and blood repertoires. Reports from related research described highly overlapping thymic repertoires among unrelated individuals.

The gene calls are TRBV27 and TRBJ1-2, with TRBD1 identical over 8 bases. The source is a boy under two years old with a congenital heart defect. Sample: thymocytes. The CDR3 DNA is TGTGCCAGCAGTGCGACAGGGGTCGATTATGGCTACACCTTC. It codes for CASSATGVDYGYTF.